This T cell receptor beta chain was captured by sequencing in a study of Ad26.COV2.S vaccination and SARS-CoV-2 variants. The assay was immunoSEQ multiplex PCR, and TCRdb's table has in-frame clones only and misses some. There are fewer than 400,000 clones in the sample; about 86% occur only once, and less than 2% lies in the top ten. Treatment here: around 19 received Ad26.COV2.S at low or high dose, single or two shots; a few received placebo; per-sample allocation not given. The samples were gathered on day 63 after the first injection of vaccine or placebo. CDR3 length: 16 amino acids. Trimming pared 4 bases from V and 3 bases from J, leaving 16 bases between. Germline values: CDR1 SGDLS, CDR2 YYNGEE.

The sequence came from a person aged 18-65 years who received the Ad26.COV2.S COVID-19 vaccine or a placebo. This chain links TRBV9 with TRBJ2-2; D might be TRBD1 (5 bases). Sample: peripheral blood, taken in a trial of Ad26.COV2.S vaccine versus placebo. The CDR3 region has the DNA TGTGCCAGCAGCTCCATTCTGGGGCGTGACACCGGGGAGCTGTTTTTT. Translating gives CASSSILGRDTGELFF.